This TCR beta chain is drawn from a study of PD-1 blockade in classical Hodgkin lymphoma. V shed 1 base and J shed 3 bases, with 6 bases lying between them. Germline CDR1 GTSNPN, CDR2 SVGIG (reference sequence). The CDR3 covers 12 residues. Only in-frame clones appear in the TCRdb table, and some are missing; sequencing was by immunoSEQ multiplex PCR. The sample includes around 29,000 clones, about four fifths of them seen just once. Documented time point: cycle 4 day 1 (C4D1), after more than 5 weeks of nivolumab. Every patient experienced relapse after autologous stem cell transplantation, and brentuximab vedotin exposure varied. Magnetic negative selection served to purify CD4+ T cells out of PBMCs that had been thawed.

The V and J genes are TRBV30 and TRBJ1-1; D possibly corresponds to TRBD1 (6 bases). This receptor was identified in a human donor with classical Hodgkin lymphoma. Sequenced material: CD4+ T cells from blood, taken before the fourth cycle of nivolumab. CDR3 residues: CAWSDRDTEAFF. The CDR3 region has the DNA TGTGCCTGGAGTGACAGGGACACTGAAGCTTTCTTT.